The source of this TCR beta chain is a study of OX40 agonist ivuxolimab in advanced cancers. This CDR3 has 12 amino acids. CDR1 and CDR2 (germline): SGHDN, FVKESK. This clone was seen just once. A junction end diverges from the germline sequence, so it may reflect a read error. The assay was immunoSEQ multiplex PCR, and TCRdb's table has in-frame clones only and misses some. The sample has tens of thousands of clones, about nine tenths seen once; the top ten hold about 5.1%. Patients were ineligible given autoimmune disease history or systemic immunosuppression. The clonotype comes from an adult with an advanced solid tumor such as melanoma, head and neck, liver or kidney cancer. This rearrangement joins TRBV14 to TRBJ2-5; TRBD2 is a possible D gene (6 bases). Sequenced here: CD4+ or CD8+ T cells sorted from blood, sampled in a trial of the OX40 agonist ivuxolimab. The CDR3 nucleotides are TGTGCCAGCAGTCAAGGAGGGAAGACCCAGTACTTC. It yields the protein CASSQGGKTQYF. The variable domain in full, completed from reference TRBV14 and TRBJ2-5, reads EAGVTQFPSHSVIEKGQTVTLRCDPISGHDNLYWYRRVMGKEIKFLLHFVKESKQDESGMPNNRFLAERTGGTYSTLKVQPAELEDSGVYFCASSQGGKTQYFGPGTRLLVL.